A single sample gave rise to the 30 T cell receptor beta chains below, sequenced in a study of shared clonotypes between healthy human individuals. Data came from immunoSEQ multiplex PCR; TCRdb stores just in-frame clones and leaves some out. The sample lists around 990,000 clones; around three quarters were seen once. Material for sequencing was memory CD4+ T cells from PBMCs. Subset in this sample: CD45RA-negative fraction. The receptors were sampled from a man between 18 and 35 years old in good health. Some clones in this sample may be carry-over from other donors' samples.

This chain joins TRBV4-1 and TRBJ1-3; D not resolved. Germline V gives CDR1 MGHRA, CDR2 YSYEKL. Trimming removed 2 bases at V and 2 bases at J, with 13 bases between. The CDR3 spans 16 residues. In DNA form, the CDR3 reads TGCGCCAGCAGCCAACATCATCCGGACGCTGGAAACACCATATATTTT. Translated, it gives CASSQHHPDAGNTIYF.

A note on this clone: Other DNA sequences from this sample encode an identical CDR3 as well. The J gene is TRBJ1-2, the V gene TRBV28, with D hard to call. This CDR3 is built from 13 residues. CDR1 and CDR2 from the germline V gene are MDHEN and SYDVKM. Trimming took off 3 bases at V and 4 bases at J, with 9 bases between the two ends. The CDR3 loop reads CASSLPGSYGYTF. CDR3 DNA: TGTGCCAGCAGTTTGCCGGGCAGCTATGGCTACACCTTC.

V gene TRBV6-1 combines with J gene TRBJ1-2, with no clear D. Trimming took 0 bases from V and 7 from J, leaving 6 bases between them. CDR3 length equals 12 residues. CDR1 MNHNS and CDR2 SASEGT come from the germline V gene. This CDR3 reads CASSEASRGYTF. The CDR3 DNA follows: TGTGCCAGCAGTGAAGCGAGCCGTGGCTACACCTTC.

The CDR3 DNA sequence: TGTGCCAGCACAGAAACCCTAGCCAAAAACATTCAGTACTTC. Translation gives CASTETLAKNIQYF. The genes are TRBV6-1 and TRBJ2-4; D not resolved. The CDR3 consists of 14 residues. CDR1 and CDR2 from the germline V gene are MNHNS and SASEGT. Trimming pared 7 bases from V and 0 bases from J, leaving 10 bases between.

This rearrangement joins TRBV5-1 to TRBJ1-1; D unresolved. The V gene's germline CDR1 is SGHRS and CDR2 YFSETQ. Trimming cost V 0 bases and J 1 base, with 10 bases left between them. The CDR3 spans 15 residues. Here the CDR3 reads CASSLVGRQNTEAFF. CDR3 bases: TGCGCCAGCAGCTTGGTCGGCAGGCAGAACACTGAAGCTTTCTTT.

The gene calls are TRBV7-9 and TRBJ2-1, with 10 bases aligning to TRBD2. Germline CDR1 is SEHNR and CDR2 is FQNEAQ (reference sequence). V lost 4 bases and J lost 3; bases outside the gene matches: 9. The CDR3 is made up of 17 amino acids. This chain's CDR3 is CASSSPVRLAGYNEQFF. The CDR3 DNA sequence: TGTGCCAGCAGCTCACCGGTCCGACTAGCGGGCTACAATGAGCAGTTCTTC. The variable domain in full, completed from reference TRBV7-9 and TRBJ2-1, reads DTGVSQNPRHKITKRGQNVTFRCDPISEHNRLYWYRQTLGQGPEFLTYFQNEAQLEKSRLLSDRFSAERPKGSFSTLEIQRTEQGDSAMYLCASSSPVRLAGYNEQFFGPGTRLTVL.

V is TRBV7-2 and J is TRBJ2-7; weak D call: TRBD2 (5 bases). The germline V and J ends were trimmed by 5 bases and 2 bases, with 16 bases remaining between them. Per the germline V gene, CDR1 is SGHTA and CDR2 is FQGNSA. The length of the CDR3 is 15 residues. The CDR3, as DNA: TGTGCCAGCAGCCGGTGGACGGGGAACACCTACGAGCAGTACTTC. It is translated as CASSRWTGNTYEQYF.

The rearrangement uses TRBV11-2 and TRBJ2-7, with 10 nucleotides matching TRBD1. Germline CDR1 reads SGHAT; CDR2 reads FQNNGV. V lost 7 bases to trimming and J lost 2 bases; unmatched junction nucleotides: 17. CDR3 size: 18 residues. The CDR3 DNA is TGTGCCAGCAACACTGTCCCGGGACAGGGGTGGGGACCCTACGAGCAGTACTTC. The encoded protein is CASNTVPGQGWGPYEQYF. Full variable domain (rest looked up from reference TRBV11-2 and TRBJ2-7): EAGVAQSPRYKIIEKRQSVAFWCNPISGHATLYWYQQILGQGPKLLIQFQNNGVVDDSQLPKDRFSAERLKGVDSTLKIQPAKLEDSAVYLCASNTVPGQGWGPYEQYFGPGTRLTVT.

This clone was recorded once. The CDR3 region is CASSQWGARDDYGYTF. In DNA form, the CDR3 reads TGTGCCAGCAGCCAATGGGGGGCCCGGGATGACTATGGCTACACCTTC. This chain uses TRBV4-2 with TRBJ1-2; TRBD1 is a possible D gene (6 bases). The V gene's germline CDR1 is LGHNA and CDR2 YNFKEQ. This CDR3 has 16 amino acids. The V end was cut by 2 bases, the J end by 3 bases, with 16 bases between.

The V and J genes are TRBV5-4 and TRBJ2-1, with TRBD2 identical over 7 bases. The CDR3 has 16 amino acids. Germline CDR1 reads SGHNT; CDR2 reads YYREEE (reference sequence). Unmatched junction bases numbered 13, after V lost 4 bases and J lost 6 bases. The CDR3 spells CASSPGGDGGPNEQFF. The CDR3 coding sequence is TGTGCCAGCAGCCCGGGGGGAGACGGCGGGCCCAATGAGCAGTTCTTC.

The chain joins TRBV30 to TRBJ2-7; 9 nucleotides agree with TRBD2. The CDR3 spans 14 residues. The V and J ends lost 3 bases and 9 bases, in that order; junction bases with no gene match: 12. The germline V gene encodes CDR1 GTSNPN and CDR2 SVGIG (reference sequence). CDR3 sequence reads: CAWRAAGGPGGQYF. CDR3 bases: TGTGCCTGGAGGGCGGCGGGAGGGCCTGGGGGGCAGTACTTC.

About this clone itself: At the DNA level, this CDR3 is encoded by other sequences in the same sample as well. The V and J genes are TRBV5-4 and TRBJ2-3; 7 nucleotides line up with TRBD2. The length of the CDR3 is 15 residues. The germline gives CDR1 SGHNT, CDR2 YYREEE (reference sequence). Losses at the gene ends were 1 base for V and 6 bases for J; bases not matched to a gene: 8. Written as DNA, the CDR3 is TGTGCCAGCAGCTTGTCGTCGGGGAGGGCCGATACGCAGTATTTT. Its translation is CASSLSSGRADTQYF.

This clone was detected a few times. This chain uses TRBV4-2 with TRBJ1-2; TRBD1 matches 10 bases. The CDR3 totals 14 residues. J lost 3 bases, V lost 4 bases, and 2 bases had no gene match. Germline V gene lookup returns CDR1 LGHNA and CDR2 YNFKEQ. The CDR3 here is CASSRGQGDYGYTF. CDR3 coding DNA: TGTGCCAGCAGCCGCGGACAGGGGGACTATGGCTACACCTTC.

The V and J genes are TRBV5-6 and TRBJ2-7; D call uncertain. CDR3 length: 16 amino acids. V lost 0 bases, J lost 3 bases, and 16 bases lay in between. Germline loops: CDR1 SGHDT, CDR2 YYEEEE. CDR3 bases: TGTGCCAGCAGCTTGGCCCTAGGATTGGGCAACTACGAGCAGTACTTC. Amino acids: CASSLALGLGNYEQYF.

The CDR3 DNA reads TGTGCCAGCAGTTCGGGCCGGACAGGAACTCGTCGGGGCTACACCTTC. As protein: CASSSGRTGTRRGYTF. This rearrangement joins TRBV28 to TRBJ1-2; 7 bases map to TRBD1. Germline CDR1 and CDR2: MDHEN and SYDVKM. The CDR3 is 16 amino acids. V trimming: 4 bases; J trimming: 8 bases; junction bases outside the gene matches: 16.

The chain couples TRBV29-1 to TRBJ1-4, with D unclear. Trimming pared 6 bases from V and 5 bases from J, leaving 16 bases between. This CDR3 contains 14 residues. The germline V gene encodes CDR1 SQVTM and CDR2 ANQGSEA. The CDR3 is CSVRPDRTNEKLFF. CDR3 coding DNA: TGCAGCGTACGACCGGACCGAACAAATGAAAAACTGTTTTTT.

The chain links TRBV27 to TRBJ1-1; 10 nucleotides line up with TRBD1. From germline, CDR1 is MNHEY and CDR2 SMNVEV (reference sequence). With V trimmed by 8 bases and J by 7 bases, 19 bases remained unmatched. The CDR3 consists of 17 residues. CDR3 DNA: TGTGCCAGCTCCAAACTCCGGACAGGGGGTCCCTTTTTTGAAGCTTTCTTT. Its protein is CASSKLRTGGPFFEAFF.

The genes are TRBV28 and TRBJ2-3; TRBD1 aligns across 7 bases. From germline, CDR1 is MDHEN and CDR2 SYDVKM. J gave up 3 bases and V 4 bases, and 10 bases lay outside the gene matches. CDR3 size: 16 residues. The CDR3 protein is CASSSIYLQGTDTQYF. DNA for the CDR3: TGTGCCAGCAGTTCTATATACCTACAGGGGACAGATACGCAGTATTTT.

A few counts support this clone. This chain links TRBV6-5 with TRBJ2-7, with a tentative D call TRBD2 (6 bases). V dropped 8 bases and J dropped 6 bases, with 14 bases sitting between them. CDR1 and CDR2 from the germline V gene are MNHEY and SVGAGI. This CDR3 comprises 12 residues. The CDR3 loop reads CASEGGSSEQYF. CDR3 coding DNA: TGTGCCAGCGAAGGAGGGAGTTCCGAGCAGTACTTC.

This clone was picked up one time. The chain uses TRBV28 and TRBJ2-3, with no clear D. Trimming stripped 4 bases from V and 0 bases from J, with 14 bases between. Germline V gives CDR1 MDHEN, CDR2 SYDVKM. This CDR3 has 16 amino acids. CDR3 sequence reads: CASSSLSVTSTDTQYF. In DNA form, the CDR3 reads TGTGCCAGCAGTTCCCTAAGCGTAACTAGCACAGATACGCAGTATTTT.

This chain joins TRBV27 and TRBJ2-3, with TRBD2 matching over 7 bases. Germline-derived CDR1 and CDR2 are MNHEY and SMNVEV (reference sequence). Trimming removed 0 bases from V and 0 bases from J; junction bases left unmatched: 12. The CDR3 is made up of 19 amino acids. The chain's CDR3 is CASSLSRTRAGISTDTQYF. DNA of the CDR3: TGTGCCAGCAGTTTATCTCGGACCCGAGCGGGGATTAGCACAGATACGCAGTATTTT.

The chain is built from TRBV18 and TRBJ2-2; unclear D gene. This CDR3 region has 17 residues. The V end was cut by 1 base, the J end by 4 bases, with 16 bases between. Per germline, CDR1 KGHSH and CDR2 LQKENI. The CDR3 here is CASSPLGGSGGTGELFF. In DNA, the CDR3 is TGTGCCAGCTCACCACTGGGTGGTTCTGGTGGCACCGGGGAGCTGTTTTTT.

There are many counts of this clone. The chain is built from TRBV4-1 and TRBJ2-7; no clear D. V shed 2 bases and J shed 4 bases, with 9 bases lying between them. The CDR3 has 13 amino acids. Germline V CDR1 and CDR2: MGHRA, YSYEKL. The CDR3 coding sequence is TGCGCCAGCAGCCAACTAGTGGGGTACGAGCAGTACTTC. Its translation is CASSQLVGYEQYF.

This chain joins TRBV15 and TRBJ2-7, with D tentatively TRBD1 (5 bases). V was pared by 3 bases and J by 6 bases, with 12 bases between. Germline-derived CDR1 and CDR2 are LNHNV and YYDKDF (reference sequence). The CDR3 consists of 13 residues. The CDR3 bases are TGTGCCACCAGCAGGGACATTTTAGGCGAGCAGTACTTC. This encodes CATSRDILGEQYF.

The rearrangement uses TRBV20-1 and TRBJ2-2; tentative D call: TRBD2 (5 bases). In germline, CDR1 is DFQATT, CDR2 SNEGSKA (reference sequence). The V end was cut by 2 bases, the J end by 11 bases, with 9 bases between. This CDR3 contains 11 residues. The CDR3 DNA follows: TGCAGTGCTAGAACCGAGGGAGAGCTGTTTTTT. Residues: CSARTEGELFF.

The gene calls are TRBV2 and TRBJ2-7; 10 nucleotides line up with TRBD1. After removal of 11 bases from V and 6 bases from J, the junction contained 7 bases not matched to a gene. There are 12 residues in the CDR3. Germline values: CDR1 SNHLY, CDR2 FYNNEI. CDR3 in DNA: TGTGCCCGCTCCGGGACAGGGGCCGAGCAGTACTTC. Translating gives CARSGTGAEQYF.

The genes are TRBV7-2 and TRBJ2-7; no firm D call. Trimming removed 5 bases from V and 2 bases from J, with 10 bases in between. Germline V gives CDR1 SGHTA, CDR2 FQGNSA. The CDR3 runs to 13 residues. The CDR3 is CASSPRWAYEQYF. The CDR3 DNA reads TGTGCCAGCAGCCCACGGTGGGCCTACGAGCAGTACTTC.

The CDR3 coding sequence is TGCGCCAGCAGCTTGGATTACAGGGGGATCGGGGAGCTGTTTTTT. This encodes CASSLDYRGIGELFF. V usage is TRBV5-1 and J usage is TRBJ2-2; 8 bases align to TRBD1. V lost 0 bases and J lost 7; bases outside the gene matches: 5. Per the germline V gene, CDR1 is SGHRS and CDR2 is YFSETQ. The CDR3 has 15 residues.

This chain's CDR3 is CASSRPRAPQYF. The CDR3 nucleotides read TGTGCCAGCAGCCGCCCCCGGGCGCCCCAGTACTTC. The gene calls are TRBV6-5 and TRBJ2-5; no reliable D call. V was trimmed by 6 bases and J by 9 bases, leaving 14 bases between them. The germline V gene has CDR1 MNHEY and CDR2 SVGAGI. The CDR3 length is 12 residues.

DNA for the CDR3: TGTGCCAGTAGTGTCCGGGACTCTGACAATGAGCAGTTCTTC. Amino acids: CASSVRDSDNEQFF. The gene calls are TRBV19 and TRBJ2-1, with D tentatively TRBD2 (6 bases). Germline CDR1 and CDR2: LNHDA and SQIVND (reference sequence). The length of the CDR3 is 14 residues. Trimming left V 5 bases short and J 5 bases short, with 13 bases between.